The present TCR beta chain was sequenced within a study of Tregs in tolerant kidney transplant recipients. The repertoire was sequenced with immunoSEQ multiplex PCR; TCRdb's copy has only in-frame clones and lacks some. The sample holds tens of thousands of clones, roughly nine tenths seen once. Findings and caveats of the study: Activated donor B cell expansion appeared to reveal the most relevant donor-specific TCRbeta repertoire. Few patients were studied, so findings need validation in larger groups.

This CDR3 is 13 amino acids long. Germline lookup yields CDR1 SEHNR and CDR2 FQNEAQ (reference sequence). The V gene lost 1 base and the J gene lost 2 bases, with 3 bases spanning the gap. CD4+CD25+CD127- Tregs, CD4+CD25- non-Tregs, CD4 and CD8 cells were sorted. An overnight rest at 37°C with about 220 IU/ml IL-2 preceded regulatory T cell sorting from thawed PBMCs. This clone was counted between two and nine times. The antigen remains unidentified. This clonotype was obtained from a human donor in good health. The genes are TRBV7-9 and TRBJ1-3; D not certain. Sample: Tregs from blood. This CDR3 is CASSLDTGNTIYF. The CDR3 DNA reads as TGTGCCAGCAGCTTAGACACTGGAAACACCATATATTTT.